This T cell receptor (beta chain) was identified in a study of blood T cell repertoires in COVID-19. Study-wide context: The samples span acute and convalescent COVID-19 from the United States, Italy and Spain. In each case, the material was cDNA or gDNA derived from T cells, B-cell-depleted T cells, or PBMCs.

The CDR3 has 11 residues. The junction had 5 bases not matched to a gene; V was cut back by 8 bases and J by 8 bases. Per the germline V gene, CDR1 is LNHDA and CDR2 is SQIVND (reference sequence). As handled by the study authors: By means of reference gene primer amplification, nucleated cell counts were estimated. The protocol was immunoSEQ multiplex PCR, while the TCRdb copy is restricted to in-frame clones and leaves out a portion. V and J calls and clone size are as listed in that table; D and trimming were resolved from the DNA. Of 43,000 or so clones listed, 90% are singletons. This TCR was recovered from a human donor in a cohort sampled during active COVID-19. The sequencing input was peripheral blood. This chain connects TRBV19 to TRBJ1-2; 7 bases match TRBD1. CDR3 protein: CASSTGPGYTF. The CDR3 DNA is TGTGCCAGTTCGACAGGGCCGGGCTACACCTTC.